These T cell receptor beta chains were read from a single sample in a study of cytomegalovirus exposure and HLA in healthy donors. Profiled with immunoSEQ multiplex PCR; TCRdb holds only in-frame clones, not every one. Seen here are 160,000 or so clones, roughly four fifths observed once, and the top ten hold about 4%. The sample was PBMCs. These receptors originate from a middle-aged man in good health and CMV-seropositive. CDR3s include the opening cysteine and the closing phenylalanine or tryptophan. The D gene is left open where the match is weak. Size is omitted from some rows. Given values are once, few, many or a class for expanded clones.

cdr3_nt cdr3_aa j_call clone_size d_call v_call
TGTGCCAGTAGTTCGCGGGGGGTCTCCTACGAGCAGTACTTC CASSSRGVSYEQYF TRBJ2-7 - TRBD2 TRBV19
TGTGCCAGCAGCTTTGGCAGGGGGAACACTGAAGCTTTCTTT CASSFGRGNTEAFF TRBJ1-1 - - TRBV7-2
TGTGCCAGCAGCTTGCTAGGTACCGCAGATACGCAGTATTTT CASSLLGTADTQYF TRBJ2-3 - - TRBV5-4
TGTGCCACCAGCAAAGACAGGGTCGGGGAGACCCAGTACTTC CATSKDRVGETQYF TRBJ2-5 - TRBD1 TRBV15
TGTGCCAGCAGTCTTGGACTGCCTTTGGAGCAGTACTTC CASSLGLPLEQYF TRBJ2-7 - - TRBV27
TGTGCCAGCAGCTTATCCAGGGTTGGCACCGGGGAGCTGTTTTTT CASSLSRVGTGELFF TRBJ2-2 - - TRBV11-1
TGTGCCAGCAGCCCCGGGGTTTCGGCTTTCTTT CASSPGVSAFF TRBJ1-1 - - TRBV5-5
TGCGCCAGCAGCTTGGGCCGACAGCAAGAGACCCAGTACTTC CASSLGRQQETQYF TRBJ2-5 - - TRBV5-1
TGTGCCAGCGGACGGGACAGGGCCTACGAGCAGTACTTC CASGRDRAYEQYF TRBJ2-7 - TRBD1 TRBV5-4
TGTGCCAGCAGTGCCCCAGGGCTTCACACCGGGGAGCTGTTTTTT CASSAPGLHTGELFF TRBJ2-2 few - TRBV6-5
TGTGCCAGCAGCTTAGCCCGGGACAGGATGAGTGGAAACACCATATATTTT CASSLARDRMSGNTIYF TRBJ1-3 - TRBD1 TRBV7-9
TGTGCCAGCAGTTTGGGGTCAGGGGGGGCCAACGTCCTGACTTTC CASSLGSGGANVLTF TRBJ2-6 - - TRBV28
TGTGCCAGTAGTACAACAGGGGGTTCCTACGAGCAGTACTTC CASSTTGGSYEQYF TRBJ2-7 - TRBD1 TRBV19
TGTGCCAGCAGTGAATGGACAGGGACCCCCGGGGAGCTGTTTTTT CASSEWTGTPGELFF TRBJ2-2 - TRBD1 TRBV2
TGTGCCAGCAGCTTCCCCCCAGGGACAGCCGGATCACCCCTCCACTTT CASSFPPGTAGSPLHF TRBJ1-6 few TRBD1 TRBV7-9
TGTGCCAGCGGGCAGGAATTGAGGGCCAACGTCCTGACTTTC CASGQELRANVLTF TRBJ2-6 - - TRBV7-9
TGTGCCAGCAGACCTCAACGGGACAGGACAAGGGAGCAGTACTTC CASRPQRDRTREQYF TRBJ2-7 - TRBD1 TRBV6-5
TGTGCCAGCAGTTACTCACAGGGTTATAATTCACCCCTCCACTTT CASSYSQGYNSPLHF TRBJ1-6 - - TRBV6-5
TGTGCCAGTATGGGAGGGCACACAGGGCCTGGGGCCAACGTCCTGACTTTC CASMGGHTGPGANVLTF TRBJ2-6 - - TRBV19
TGTGCCAGTAGTATGGGGGACACCCAGCATTTT CASSMGDTQHF TRBJ1-5 - - TRBV19
TGTGCCAGCAGTGCCGGGACAGGGAACTACGAGCAGCACTTC CASSAGTGNYEQHF TRBJ2-7 - TRBD1 TRBV27
TGCGCCAGCAGCCAAGATCAGGGGAGTCACTCCTACGAGCAGTACTTC CASSQDQGSHSYEQYF TRBJ2-7 - - TRBV4-1
TGTGCCAGCAGTGGATACCGGGACAGGGTGGGTGAGACCCAGTACTTC CASSGYRDRVGETQYF TRBJ2-5 - TRBD1 TRBV6-1
TGTGCCAGCAGTGAAGCGTCCGGGACAAGAAATGAAAAACTGTTTTTT CASSEASGTRNEKLFF TRBJ1-4 - - TRBV2
TGCGCCAGCAGCTTGGCCGGCGGATTCTCTGGAAACACCATATATTTT CASSLAGGFSGNTIYF TRBJ1-3 - - TRBV5-1
TGTGCCAGCAGCCAAAGAAGACAGGGCGGAGTTGGCTACACCTTC CASSQRRQGGVGYTF TRBJ1-2 - TRBD1 TRBV6-5
TGCAGCGTTGAAGATTTTCCCCTCGGGAGACTAGCGGGAGGGCAAGAGACCCAGTACTTC CSVEDFPLGRLAGGQETQYF TRBJ2-5 - TRBD2 TRBV29-1
TGTGCCAGCAGTTTTACTGGAAACACCATATATTTT CASSFTGNTIYF TRBJ1-3 once - TRBV28